This paragraph covers one TCR beta chain sequence. Its target is unknown. The data belong to a study of OX40 agonist ivuxolimab in advanced cancers. Study in general: Having had anti-PD-1, anti-PD-L1 or anti-CTLA-4 therapy before was allowed, and over 35% had some.

J gave up 4 bases and V 3 bases, and 10 bases lay outside the gene matches. The germline V gene encodes CDR1 SGDLS and CDR2 YYNGEE. The CDR3 totals 18 residues. The data were produced by immunoSEQ multiplex PCR, yet TCRdb's version contains in-frame clones alone and is incomplete. The table includes tens of thousands of clones, around nine tenths detected once. At cycle 4 day 1, cycle 7 day 1, and baseline, blood was sampled. Study-wide results and limits: Both CD4+ and CD8+ T cell populations in blood had undergone clonal expansion by week 6 at 0.1 to 3.0 mg/kg.

The chain recombines TRBV9 with TRBJ2-2, with TRBD2 matching over 12 bases. The source was CD4+ or CD8+ T cells sorted from blood, collected in a trial of the OX40 agonist ivuxolimab. This receptor was obtained from an adult with an advanced solid tumor such as melanoma, head and neck, liver or kidney cancer. CDR3 in amino acids: CASSGSKTSGSGTGELFF. The CDR3 DNA reads as TGTGCCAGCAGCGGGTCCAAGACTAGCGGGAGTGGCACCGGGGAGCTGTTTTTT.